A single sample gave rise to the 19 T cell receptor beta chains below, sequenced in a study of blood T cell repertoires in COVID-19 (dated by TCRdb to between 2020 and 2021). The library was generated by the immunoSEQ multiplex PCR assay. The source is immuneACCESS, and TCRdb retained only in-frame sequences with V and J called. Part of the clones is not carried over; for the studies checked, unresolved V genes explain less than half of this, and the remainder is unexplained. This sample lists some 130,000 clones; 60% to 80% were detected once. Of the sample, about 1.9% is held by the ten largest clones. The sequencing input was peripheral blood. The receptor source for this set is a woman between 65 and 79 years old with acute or convalescent COVID-19.

This chain joins TRBV27 and TRBJ1-5; TRBD1 might be the D (6 bases). The germline V and J ends were trimmed by 6 bases and 9 bases, with 12 bases remaining between them. Per the germline V gene, CDR1 is MNHEY and CDR2 is SMNVEV (reference sequence). This CDR3 spans 12 amino acids. The CDR3: CASRTGRRPQHF. In DNA form, the CDR3 reads TGTGCCAGCAGGACAGGTCGCAGGCCCCAGCATTTT.

J is TRBJ2-7 and V is TRBV5-1; 9 positions agree with TRBD1. V lost 3 bases to trimming and J lost 9 bases; unmatched junction nucleotides: 16. The CDR3 is 16 amino acids. CDR1 is SGHRS, CDR2 YFSETQ, per germline. The CDR3 reads CASSSAGTGNPGGQYF. The CDR3 coding sequence is TGCGCCAGCAGCTCGGCCGGGACAGGGAACCCTGGGGGGCAGTACTTC. Full variable domain (remainder filled in from reference TRBV5-1 and TRBJ2-7): KAGVTQTPRYLIKTRGQQVTLSCSPISGHRSVSWYQQTPGQGLQFLFEYFSETQRNKGNFPGRFSGRQFSNSRSEMNVSTLELGDSALYLCASSSAGTGNPGGQYFGPGTRLTVT.

This clone has a count of ten or more. The genes are TRBV3-1 (or the pseudogene TRBV3-2) and TRBJ1-2; 7 nucleotides align to TRBD1. Trimming at V came to 0 bases and at J to 8 bases, leaving 15 bases not matched to a gene. Germline CDR1 is LGHDT and CDR2 is YNNKEL (reference sequence). CDR3 size: 17 residues. Here the CDR3 DNA reads TGTGCCAGCAGCCAAGATCTTTTGACCCGGAACAGGGGCGGCTACACCTTC. Its protein product is CASSQDLLTRNRGGYTF.

The J gene is TRBJ1-1, the V gene TRBV9; unclear D gene. V gave up 4 bases and J gave up 10 bases, with 14 bases separating them. Germline values: CDR1 SGDLS, CDR2 YYNGEE. The CDR3 spans 12 residues. The CDR3 DNA reads as TGTGCCAGCAGCTCACCCACGGGAGGAGCTTTCTTT. Translating it yields CASSSPTGGAFF.

V and J are TRBV7-9 and TRBJ1-4; TRBD1 might be the D (6 bases). The CDR3 covers 16 residues. In germline, CDR1 is SEHNR, CDR2 FQNEAQ (reference sequence). V lost 1 base to trimming and J lost 4 bases, with 13 bases between them. DNA of the CDR3: TGTGCCAGCAGCTTAGATCAGGGGCCCATTAATGAAAAACTGTTTTTT. It yields the protein CASSLDQGPINEKLFF.

The chain recombines TRBV18 with TRBJ2-5; 7 bases line up with TRBD1. There are 15 residues in the CDR3. Germline values: CDR1 KGHSH, CDR2 LQKENI. The V gene end was trimmed by 2 bases and the J gene end by 5 bases; junction bases not matched to a gene: 8. The CDR3 DNA is TGTGCCAGCTCACCAACAGGGGCCGCTACCGAGACCCAGTACTTC. Translation: CASSPTGAATETQYF. Using reference TRBV18 and TRBJ2-5 for the parts outside the CDR3, the full variable domain is NAGVMQNPRHLVRRRGQEARLRCSPMKGHSHVYWYRQLPEEGLKFMVYLQKENIIDESGMPKERFSAEFPKEGPSILRIQQVVRGDSAAYFCASSPTGAATETQYFGPGTRLLVL.

The V call is TRBV6-6, the J call TRBJ1-1; D is perhaps TRBD1 (5 bases). CDR1 is MNHNY and CDR2 is SVGAGI in the germline V gene (reference sequence). The CDR3 is 11 residues long. V lost 5 bases, J lost 10 bases, and 11 bases lay in between. The chain's CDR3 is CASSGGQSAFF. The CDR3, as DNA: TGTGCCAGCAGTGGTGGACAATCAGCTTTCTTT.

The rearrangement links TRBV9 to TRBJ1-4; D is possibly TRBD1 (5 bases). The germline V gene has CDR1 SGDLS and CDR2 YYNGEE. V lost 2 bases, J lost 4 bases, and 15 bases lay in between. The CDR3 length is 16 residues. CDR3 sequence (DNA): TGTGCCAGCAGCGTGGACCCAGGGAATCATAATGAAAAACTGTTTTTT. This translates into CASSVDPGNHNEKLFF.

V usage is TRBV19 and J usage is TRBJ2-3; D call uncertain. The CDR3 loop spans 17 amino acids. V was pared by 3 bases and J by 4 bases, with 20 bases between. In germline, CDR1 is LNHDA, CDR2 SQIVND (reference sequence). CDR3 loop: CASSIGSGQVWADTQYF. The CDR3 region has the DNA TGTGCCAGTAGTATCGGATCCGGTCAGGTTTGGGCAGATACGCAGTATTTT.

This chain links TRBV5-4 with TRBJ2-7; 7 nucleotides agree with TRBD1. This CDR3 has 15 residues. Unmatched junction bases numbered 13, after V lost 4 bases and J lost 6 bases. CDR1 and CDR2 from the germline V gene are SGHNT and YYREEE (reference sequence). In DNA, the CDR3 is TGTGCCAGCAGCCCCGACTCGACAGGGATGGGCGAGCAGTACTTC. Protein product: CASSPDSTGMGEQYF.

The V call is TRBV10-1, the J call TRBJ2-1, with 11 bases aligning to TRBD2. This CDR3 has 16 residues. The germline gives CDR1 WNHNN, CDR2 SYGVQD (reference sequence). V lost 3 bases to trimming and J lost 9 bases; unmatched junction nucleotides: 10. The CDR3: CASSDFRLAGTVEQFF. The CDR3 DNA reads as TGCGCCAGCAGTGATTTCCGACTAGCGGGGACCGTTGAGCAGTTCTTC.

The CDR3 region has the DNA TGTGCCAGCAGTTATGCCGGGACAGTCCAAGAGACCCAGTACTTC. As protein: CASSYAGTVQETQYF. This chain connects TRBV6-5 to TRBJ2-5; 7 bases map to TRBD1. With 3 bases clipped from V and 1 base from J, the junction kept 5 bases outside the gene matches. The CDR3 covers 15 residues. CDR1 MNHEY and CDR2 SVGAGI come from the germline V gene.

In regard to this clone: This may stem from a read error, because a much larger clone lies one nucleotide away. V gene TRBV6-2 or TRBV6-3 combines with J gene TRBJ1-2; D is uncertain. V lost 4 bases to trimming and J lost 2 bases, with 8 bases between them. From germline, CDR1 is MNHEY and CDR2 SVGEGT. This CDR3 comprises 13 residues. The CDR3 here is CASSFAGNYGYTF. The CDR3 nucleotides are TGTGCCAGCAGTTTTGCGGGGAACTATGGCTACACCTTC.

The chain links TRBV28 to TRBJ1-4, with D possibly matching TRBD1 (6 bases). V was shortened by 4 bases and J by 5 bases, with 11 bases between the two germline ends. The CDR3 totals 14 residues. Looked up from germline, CDR1 is MDHEN and CDR2 is SYDVKM. CDR3 residues: CASSSTGSNEKLFF. Here the CDR3 DNA reads TGTGCCAGCAGTTCGACAGGCTCAAATGAAAAACTGTTTTTT.

The V gene is TRBV7-2, the J gene TRBJ1-3, with TRBD1 as a possible D gene (5 bases). V was clipped by 5 bases and J by 3 bases, with 11 bases between them. The germline gives CDR1 SGHTA, CDR2 FQGNSA. The CDR3 has 14 amino acids. The CDR3 loop reads CASSLQGGGNTIYF. CDR3 in DNA: TGTGCCAGCAGCCTTCAGGGTGGTGGAAACACCATATATTTT.

The rearrangement uses TRBV6-9 and TRBJ2-1; possibly TRBD2 for D (5 bases). The V gene lost 2 bases and the J gene lost 8 bases, with 13 bases spanning the gap. In germline, CDR1 is MNHGY, CDR2 SVAAGI. The CDR3 has 14 residues. The CDR3 loop is CASSYTGQRDEQFF. Written as DNA, the CDR3 is TGTGCCAGCAGTTATACGGGTCAGAGGGATGAGCAGTTCTTC.

This clone occurred a few times. The rearrangement joins TRBV29-1 to TRBJ1-2, with TRBD1 as a possible D gene (6 bases). The CDR3 loop spans 12 amino acids. The V gene's germline CDR1 is SQVTM and CDR2 ANQGSEA. V lost 3 bases and J 4 bases, leaving 9 bases between the germline ends. The CDR3 loop reads CSVDPGAYGYTF. CDR3 nucleotide sequence: TGCAGCGTTGACCCAGGGGCCTATGGCTACACCTTC.

This clone was detected ten times or more. The chain is built from TRBV30 and TRBJ2-7; TRBD2 matches 14 bases. The CDR3 is made up of 14 amino acids. Germline V gives CDR1 GTSNPN, CDR2 SVGIG (reference sequence). The V and J ends lost 5 bases and 6 bases, in that order; junction bases with no gene match: 6. In DNA, the CDR3 is TGTGCCTGGGACAGGACTAGCGGGAGGTCCGAGCAGTACTTC. Residues: CAWDRTSGRSEQYF.

The chain links TRBV5-1 to TRBJ2-2, with no clear D. CDR1 is SGHRS, CDR2 YFSETQ, per germline. Trimming pared 0 bases from V and 1 base from J, leaving 7 bases between. This CDR3 has 15 residues. The CDR3 sequence is CASSLEGGNTGELFF. CDR3 nucleotide sequence: TGCGCCAGCAGCTTGGAAGGCGGGAACACCGGGGAGCTGTTTTTT.